The clone carrying this T cell receptor beta chain appeared once. CDR3 length: 15 amino acids. The V gene's germline CDR1 is SGHAT and CDR2 FQDESV (reference sequence). V was pared by 3 bases and J by 2 bases, with 7 bases of the junction left unmatched. Using immunoSEQ multiplex PCR, the repertoire was profiled, and TCRdb retains in-frame clones only, with some absent. The sample lists roughly 52,000 clones, 85% to 95% seen once, with approximately 2.4% in the top ten. The data were obtained in a study of control samples from healthy donors and cancer patients. The sequencing input was blood. The J gene is TRBJ2-7, the V gene TRBV11-1; 7 nucleotides line up with TRBD1. This clonotype was sampled from a man aged 25 to 40 in good health. The CDR3 DNA reads as TGTGCCAGCAGCTTCGGACAGGTTCGAACCTACGAGCAGTACTTC. Translated, it gives CASSFGQVRTYEQYF.